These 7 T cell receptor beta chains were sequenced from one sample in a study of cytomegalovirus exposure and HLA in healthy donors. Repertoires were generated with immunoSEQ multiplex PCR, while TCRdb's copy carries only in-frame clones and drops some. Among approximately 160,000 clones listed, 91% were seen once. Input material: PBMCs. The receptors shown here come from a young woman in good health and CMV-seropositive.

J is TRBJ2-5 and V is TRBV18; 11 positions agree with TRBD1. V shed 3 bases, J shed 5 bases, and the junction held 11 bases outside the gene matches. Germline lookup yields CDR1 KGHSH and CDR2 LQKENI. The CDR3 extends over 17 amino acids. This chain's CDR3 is CASSPQARTGGLETQYF. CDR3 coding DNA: TGTGCCAGCTCACCTCAAGCGCGGACAGGGGGCTTGGAGACCCAGTACTTC.

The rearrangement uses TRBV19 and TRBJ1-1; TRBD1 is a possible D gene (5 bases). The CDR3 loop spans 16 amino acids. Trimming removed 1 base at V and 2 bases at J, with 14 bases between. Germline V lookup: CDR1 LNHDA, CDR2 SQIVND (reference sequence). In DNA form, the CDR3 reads TGTGCCAGTAGTATAGGAAGGGGTTGGTTAAACACTGAAGCTTTCTTT. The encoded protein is CASSIGRGWLNTEAFF.

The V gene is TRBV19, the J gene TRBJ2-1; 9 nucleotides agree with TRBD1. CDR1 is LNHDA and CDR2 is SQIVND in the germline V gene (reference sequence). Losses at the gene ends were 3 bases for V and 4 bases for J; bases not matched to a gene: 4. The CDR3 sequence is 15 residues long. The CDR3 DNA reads TGTGCCAGTAGTATCAGGGACAGGGTTTACAATGAGCAGTTCTTC. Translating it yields CASSIRDRVYNEQFF.

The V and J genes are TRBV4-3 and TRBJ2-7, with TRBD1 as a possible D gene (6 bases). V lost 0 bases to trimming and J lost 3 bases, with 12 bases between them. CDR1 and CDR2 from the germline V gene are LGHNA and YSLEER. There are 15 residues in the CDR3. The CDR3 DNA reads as TGCGCCAGCAGCCAAGATTCCGGGACACACTACGAGCAGTACTTC. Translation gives CASSQDSGTHYEQYF.

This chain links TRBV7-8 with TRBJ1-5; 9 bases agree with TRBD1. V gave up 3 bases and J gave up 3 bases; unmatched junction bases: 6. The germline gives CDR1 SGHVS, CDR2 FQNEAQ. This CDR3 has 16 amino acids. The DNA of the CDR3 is TGTGCCAGCAGCTTGGAGGGACAGGGCTACAATCAGCCCCAGCATTTT. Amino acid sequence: CASSLEGQGYNQPQHF.

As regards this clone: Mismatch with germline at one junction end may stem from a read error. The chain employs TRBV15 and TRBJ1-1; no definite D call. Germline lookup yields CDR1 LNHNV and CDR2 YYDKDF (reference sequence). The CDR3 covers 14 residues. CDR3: CATSRDTPSNLRRF. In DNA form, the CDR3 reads TGTGCCACCAGCAGAGATACCCCCAGTAATCTACGGAGATTT.

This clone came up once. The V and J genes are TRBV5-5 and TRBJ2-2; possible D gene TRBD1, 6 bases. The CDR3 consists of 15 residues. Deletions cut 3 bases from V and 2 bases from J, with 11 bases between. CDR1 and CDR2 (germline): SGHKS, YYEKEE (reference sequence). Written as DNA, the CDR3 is TGTGCCAGCAGCTACGGGACAAGAAACACCGGGGAGCTGTTTTTT. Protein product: CASSYGTRNTGELFF. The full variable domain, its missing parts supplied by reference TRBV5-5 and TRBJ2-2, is DAGVTQSPTHLIKTRGQQVTLRCSPISGHKSVSWYQQVLGQGPQFIFQYYEKEERGRGNFPDRFSARQFPNYSSELNVNALLLGDSALYLCASSYGTRNTGELFFGEGSRLTVL.